A single sample gave rise to the 26 T cell receptor beta chains below, sequenced in a study of blood T cell repertoires in COVID-19. Profiled with immunoSEQ multiplex PCR; TCRdb holds only in-frame clones, not every one. The sample contains 70,000 to 100,000 clones, around 80% of which appear only once. Sequencing used peripheral blood. The source is a woman of 80 years or more with acute or convalescent COVID-19.

V and J are TRBV11-1 and TRBJ1-4; a weak D match, TRBD1 (5 bases). Germline values: CDR1 SGHAT, CDR2 FQDESV (reference sequence). The V and J ends lost 2 bases and 4 bases respectively, with 8 bases between them. There are 14 residues in the CDR3. The CDR3 DNA reads TGTGCCAGCAGCTTACAGGGATATAATGAAAAACTGTTTTTT. Protein: CASSLQGYNEKLFF.

The V and J genes are TRBV11-2 and TRBJ1-4, with 9 bases lining up with TRBD1. J was trimmed by 9 bases and V by 5 bases; bases with no gene match: 4. Germline assignment: CDR1 SGHAT and CDR2 FQNNGV. The CDR3 loop spans 13 amino acids. The CDR3 nucleotides read TGTGCCAGCAGCCCACAGGGGGCGCAAAAACTGTTTTTT. Translation: CASSPQGAQKLFF. Together with reference TRBV11-2 and TRBJ1-4, the CDR3 gives the full variable domain: EAGVAQSPRYKIIEKRQSVAFWCNPISGHATLYWYQQILGQGPKLLIQFQNNGVVDDSQLPKDRFSAERLKGVDSTLKIQPAKLEDSAVYLCASSPQGAQKLFFGSGTQLSVL.

V and J are TRBV25-1 and TRBJ1-1; TRBD1 aligns across 7 bases. The length of the CDR3 is 13 residues. Trimming removed 7 bases from V and 1 base from J; junction bases left unmatched: 3. Germline-derived CDR1 and CDR2 are MGHDK and SYGVNS. The CDR3 is CASTTGKNTEAFF. As DNA, the CDR3 is TGTGCCAGCACGACAGGGAAGAACACTGAAGCTTTCTTT.

This rearrangement joins TRBV6-5 to TRBJ1-4; D gene ambiguous. V shed 0 bases and J shed 8 bases, with 13 bases lying between them. The V gene's germline CDR1 is MNHEY and CDR2 SVGAGI. The CDR3 has 15 amino acids. CDR3 sequence: CASSYSRPGSEKLFF. The CDR3 DNA reads as TGTGCCAGCAGTTACTCTAGGCCGGGGTCCGAAAAACTGTTTTTT.

The J gene is TRBJ2-7, the V gene TRBV18; a weak D match, TRBD2 (5 bases). V gave up 3 bases and J gave up 3 bases, with 12 bases separating them. This CDR3 spans 14 amino acids. Per germline, CDR1 KGHSH and CDR2 LQKENI. The CDR3 bases are TGTGCCAGCTCACCTACGGGCCGGGACTACGAGCAGTACTTC. Translating gives CASSPTGRDYEQYF.

The rearrangement uses TRBV19 and TRBJ1-5; D is unclear. Trimming shortened V by 1 base and J by 3 bases, and 7 bases separated the two germline ends. CDR1 and CDR2 from the germline V gene are LNHDA and SQIVND (reference sequence). This CDR3 spans 14 amino acids. CDR3 DNA sequence: TGTGCCAGTAGTATAGCACAGCACAATCAGCCCCAGCATTTT. This gives the protein CASSIAQHNQPQHF.

This clone was found once. This chain joins TRBV6-5 and TRBJ2-1, with TRBD2 matching 11 bases. V gave up 6 bases and J gave up 5 bases; unmatched junction bases: 6. Germline CDR1 is MNHEY and CDR2 is SVGAGI. CDR3 size: 15 residues. CDR3 sequence reads: CASSQTSGANNEQFF. CDR3 DNA: TGTGCCAGCAGCCAGACTAGCGGGGCGAACAATGAGCAGTTCTTC.

The V gene is TRBV7-2, the J gene TRBJ2-3; maybe TRBD1 (7 bases). Trimming removed 5 bases at V and 7 bases at J, with 22 bases between. The germline gives CDR1 SGHTA, CDR2 FQGNSA. The CDR3 spans 16 residues. CDR3 region: CASSLKGAGRPHTQYF. The CDR3 DNA is TGTGCCAGCAGCCTCAAGGGGGCGGGACGCCCTCATACGCAGTATTTT.

This clone was observed a single time. The rearrangement uses TRBV9 and TRBJ2-7, with 10 nucleotides matching TRBD2. The ends lost 0 bases at V and 4 bases at J; junction bases unmatched: 10. The CDR3 consists of 17 residues. Germline V gene sequence: CDR1 SGDLS, CDR2 YYNGEE. The CDR3 loop reads CASSVDGRASGGYEQYF. In DNA form, the CDR3 reads TGTGCCAGCAGCGTAGACGGTCGGGCTAGCGGGGGTTACGAGCAGTACTTC.

This clone was counted only a few times. This rearrangement joins TRBV3-1 (or the pseudogene TRBV3-2) to TRBJ1-2; no reliable D call. V lost 0 bases, J lost 8 bases, and 10 bases lay in between. The CDR3 runs to 13 residues. Germline V gene lookup returns CDR1 LGHDT and CDR2 YNNKEL (reference sequence). CDR3 sequence (DNA): TGTGCCAGCAGCCAAGAAAGCTCTAGAGGCTACACCTTC. It codes for CASSQESSRGYTF.

The V and J genes are TRBV5-4 and TRBJ1-1; the D is unclear. With 3 bases removed from V and 4 bases from J, the gap between germline ends came to 7 bases. The CDR3 runs to 12 residues. Germline assignment: CDR1 SGHNT and CDR2 YYREEE (reference sequence). The CDR3 DNA follows: TGTGCCAGCAGCTCATGGGCCACTGAAGCTTTCTTT. Its protein is CASSSWATEAFF.

The V and J genes are TRBV25-1 and TRBJ1-1; D uncertain. The germline CDR1 and CDR2 sequences are MGHDK and SYGVNS. V was trimmed by 1 base and J by 1 base, leaving 10 bases between them. This CDR3 region has 15 residues. Here the CDR3 DNA reads TGTGCCAGCAGTGAATCCGGCCGGGAGAACACTGAAGCTTTCTTT. This translates into CASSESGRENTEAFF.

This clone was seen a few times. The CDR3 reads CASSSSRDIRYGYTF. In nucleotides, the CDR3 is TGTGCCAGCAGTTCGTCCCGGGACATCAGATATGGCTACACCTTC. This chain joins TRBV27 and TRBJ1-2; a possible D gene is TRBD1 (6 bases). V lost 4 bases and J lost 5, with 17 bases in between. The V gene's germline CDR1 is MNHEY and CDR2 SMNVEV (reference sequence). This CDR3 contains 15 residues.

This chain's CDR3 is CASSSHRNSPLHF. Written as DNA, the CDR3 is TGTGCCAGCAGTTCCCACAGGAATTCACCCCTCCACTTT. The chain couples TRBV6-5 to TRBJ1-6; maybe TRBD1 (5 bases). CDR3 length: 13 amino acids. V was cut by 4 bases and J by 7 bases, with 8 bases left in between. The V gene's germline CDR1 is MNHEY and CDR2 SVGAGI.

V and J are TRBV5-6 and TRBJ1-2; the D gene is possibly TRBD1 (6 bases). V was pared by 5 bases and J by 2 bases, with 16 bases between. Germline lookup yields CDR1 SGHDT and CDR2 YYEEEE. The CDR3 loop spans 15 amino acids. The CDR3 nucleotides read TGTGCCAGCAGATACGGACAGTTAAGGAACTATGGCTACACCTTC. Translating gives CASRYGQLRNYGYTF.

The gene calls are TRBV11-2 and TRBJ1-2, with D maybe TRBD1 (5 bases). V gave up 5 bases and J gave up 5 bases, with 24 bases separating them. CDR1 and CDR2 (germline): SGHAT, FQNNGV. CDR3 length: 17 residues. The CDR3, as DNA: TGTGCCAGCAGCCCTAGGCCCCCCGGGCCGAAGGGGTATGGCTACACCTTC. It encodes CASSPRPPGPKGYGYTF.

The gene calls are TRBV3-1 (or the pseudogene TRBV3-2) and TRBJ1-5; 10 bases match TRBD1. Germline assignment: CDR1 LGHDT and CDR2 YNNKEL (reference sequence). The CDR3 loop spans 16 amino acids. J was trimmed by 2 bases and V by 3 bases; bases with no gene match: 4. Here the CDR3 DNA reads TGTGCCAGCAGCCAGGGAGGACAGGGGGGCAATCAGCCCCAGCATTTT. Translation gives CASSQGGQGGNQPQHF.

The gene calls are TRBV5-1 and TRBJ1-6; D is possibly TRBD1 (5 bases). CDR3 length equals 17 residues. Germline CDR1 and CDR2: SGHRS and YFSETQ. Trimming stripped 2 bases from V and 1 base from J, with 13 bases between. The CDR3 DNA sequence: TGCGCCAGCAGCTTTTTATCCGCAGGGTCCTATAATTCACCCCTCCACTTT. As protein: CASSFLSAGSYNSPLHF.

V gene TRBV6-2 or TRBV6-3 combines with J gene TRBJ1-4, with 11 bases that match TRBD1. This CDR3 has 17 amino acids. Losses at the gene ends were 5 bases for V and 1 base for J; bases not matched to a gene: 6. Germline V gene data show CDR1 as MNHEY and CDR2 as SVGEGT. The CDR3, as DNA: TGTGCCAGCAGTACGAGGACAGGGGGCGAAACTAATGAAAAACTGTTTTTT. This translates into CASSTRTGGETNEKLFF.

J is TRBJ1-1 and V is TRBV28; D is unresolved. The CDR3 runs 12 residues. Trimming cost V 6 bases and J 7 bases, with 12 bases left between them. CDR1 and CDR2 (germline): MDHEN, SYDVKM. For the CDR3, the DNA is TGTGCCAGCAGCACCTTGCGGGGTGAAGCTTTCTTT. The encoded protein is CASSTLRGEAFF. Combining the CDR3 with reference TRBV28 and TRBJ1-1 gives the whole variable domain DVKVTQSSRYLVKRTGEKVFLECVQDMDHENMFWYRQDPGLGLRLIYFSYDVKMKEKGDIPEGYSVSREKKERFSLILESASTNQTSMYLCASSTLRGEAFFGQGTRLTVV.

CDR3 bases: TGTGCCACCAAGGACAGGGTGGGCGAAGCTTTCTTT. This gives the protein CATKDRVGEAFF. The V gene is TRBV10-3, the J gene TRBJ1-1; 8 bases line up with TRBD1. The CDR3 length is 12 residues. Germline values: CDR1 ENHRY, CDR2 SYGVKD. Germline trimming cut 10 bases from V and 8 bases from J; bases unmatched to any gene: 9.

This chain links TRBV5-1 with TRBJ1-1; D is uncertain. Germline assignment: CDR1 SGHRS and CDR2 YFSETQ. This CDR3 contains 14 residues. V gave up 3 bases and J gave up 4 bases, with 13 bases separating them. The CDR3 bases are TGCGCCAGCAGCTCTGGGTACGGGGTCACTGAAGCTTTCTTT. It specifies CASSSGYGVTEAFF.

This clone has only one observation. The chain joins TRBV9 to TRBJ2-5; 7 nucleotides line up with TRBD2. The CDR3 runs 15 residues. V shed 4 bases and J 3 bases; nucleotides not matched to a gene: 9. Germline-derived CDR1 and CDR2 are SGDLS and YYNGEE. The CDR3 DNA sequence: TGTGCCAGCAGCTCTCCCCGGGGGAGGGAAGAGACCCAGTACTTC. Its translation is CASSSPRGREETQYF.

The J gene is TRBJ1-5, the V gene TRBV14; a weak D match, TRBD1 (5 bases). Trimming removed 0 bases at V and 5 bases at J, with 14 bases between. The CDR3 covers 16 residues. CDR1 is SGHDN, CDR2 FVKESK, per germline. CDR3 sequence reads: CASSQEWGRDYQPQHF. The CDR3 DNA reads TGTGCCAGCAGCCAAGAATGGGGCAGGGACTATCAGCCCCAGCATTTT.

This clone appeared a few times. V and J are TRBV7-3 and TRBJ2-4, with 9 bases fitting TRBD1. CDR1 SGHTA and CDR2 FQGTGA come from the germline V gene. V shed 4 bases, J shed 8 bases, and the junction held 3 bases outside the gene matches. This CDR3 contains 13 residues. The CDR3 nucleotides read TGTGCCAGCAGCTGGACAGGGGTAGACATTCAGTACTTC. Amino acids: CASSWTGVDIQYF.

The chain employs TRBV11-2 and TRBJ2-5; 12 positions agree with TRBD1. CDR1 is SGHAT and CDR2 is FQNNGV in the germline V gene. CDR3 length equals 15 residues. Trimming removed 3 bases from V and 4 bases from J; junction bases left unmatched: 3. CDR3 residues: CASSLGTGGGETQYF. For the CDR3, the DNA is TGTGCCAGCAGCTTGGGGACAGGGGGCGGAGAGACCCAGTACTTC.